A single sample gave rise to the 6 T cell receptor beta chains below, sequenced in a study of cytomegalovirus exposure and HLA in healthy donors. The PCR contained 60 Vbeta and 13 Jbeta primers. The data were produced by immunoSEQ multiplex PCR, yet TCRdb's version contains in-frame clones alone and is incomplete. The data contain around 150,000 clones, roughly three quarters of them seen just once; the ten biggest clones take up 4.7%. Source material: PBMCs. The receptors stem from a man aged 18 to 30 in good health and CMV-seropositive.

This clone showed up just a few times. The chain employs TRBV4-1 and TRBJ1-1; 7 nucleotides align to TRBD1. Germline lookup yields CDR1 MGHRA and CDR2 YSYEKL. CDR3 length equals 15 residues. V lost 4 bases to trimming and J lost 2 bases; unmatched junction nucleotides: 7. In DNA form, the CDR3 reads TGCGCCAGCAGCCGCTACACAGGGGACAACACTGAAGCTTTCTTT. This codes for CASSRYTGDNTEAFF.

The chain couples TRBV10-3 to TRBJ2-3; 8 bases are a match to TRBD2. V shed 10 bases and J 1 base; nucleotides not matched to a gene: 4. Germline assignment: CDR1 ENHRY and CDR2 SYGVKD. This CDR3 region has 13 residues. Written as DNA, the CDR3 is TGTGCCACCCACGGGGGGGGCACAGATACGCAGTATTTT. Translating it yields CATHGGGTDTQYF.

The chain carries TRBV11-2 and TRBJ2-1, with D perhaps TRBD2 (7 bases). This CDR3 has 13 amino acids. The V gene's germline CDR1 is SGHAT and CDR2 FQNNGV. V was cut by 5 bases and J by 10 bases, with 15 bases left in between. CDR3 amino acids: CASSLGGRQEQFF. CDR3 sequence (DNA): TGTGCCAGCAGCCTCGGGGGGCGTCAAGAGCAGTTCTTC.

This chain uses TRBV6-1 with TRBJ2-5, with TRBD1 matching 9 bases. The CDR3 runs 14 residues. V lost 6 bases to trimming and J lost 5 bases; unmatched junction nucleotides: 7. Germline V CDR1 and CDR2: MNHNS, SASEGT. CDR3 DNA: TGTGCCAGCAGGGATACAGGGGGCGGGGAGACCCAGTACTTC. It is translated as CASRDTGGGETQYF.

J is TRBJ2-3 and V is TRBV6-5; the match to TRBD2 covers 11 bases. Germline CDR1 is MNHEY and CDR2 is SVGAGI. The CDR3 has 14 residues. Trimming removed 6 bases from V and 9 bases from J; junction bases left unmatched: 8. This chain's CDR3 is CASSAGTSGRTQYF. CDR3 nucleotides: TGTGCCAGCAGCGCCGGGACTAGCGGTCGGACGCAGTATTTT.

This clone was seen just once. The CDR3 DNA sequence: TGTGCCAGCACCATCCCCCGGGGAATAGCTGAAAAACTGTTTTTT. Protein: CASTIPRGIAEKLFF. This sequence joins TRBV7-9 and TRBJ1-4; D gene uncertain. The CDR3 consists of 15 residues. Germline lookup yields CDR1 SEHNR and CDR2 FQNEAQ (reference sequence). Trimming cost V 7 bases and J 7 bases, with 19 bases left between them.